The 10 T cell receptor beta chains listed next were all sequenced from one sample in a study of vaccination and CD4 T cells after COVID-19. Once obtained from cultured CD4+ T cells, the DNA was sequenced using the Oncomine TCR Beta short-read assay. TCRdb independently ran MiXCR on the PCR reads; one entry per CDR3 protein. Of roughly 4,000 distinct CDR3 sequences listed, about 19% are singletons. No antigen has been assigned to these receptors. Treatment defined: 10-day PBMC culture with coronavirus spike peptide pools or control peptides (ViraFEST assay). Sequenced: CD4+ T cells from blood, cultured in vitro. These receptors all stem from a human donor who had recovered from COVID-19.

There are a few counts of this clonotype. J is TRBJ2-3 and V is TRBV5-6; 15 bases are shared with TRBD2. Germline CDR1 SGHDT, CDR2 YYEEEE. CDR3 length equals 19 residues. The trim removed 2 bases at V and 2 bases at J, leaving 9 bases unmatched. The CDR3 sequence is CASSFPGLAGGPPTDTQYF. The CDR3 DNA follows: TGTGCCAGCAGCTTCCCGGGACTAGCGGGGGGTCCACCCACAGATACGCAGTATTTT.

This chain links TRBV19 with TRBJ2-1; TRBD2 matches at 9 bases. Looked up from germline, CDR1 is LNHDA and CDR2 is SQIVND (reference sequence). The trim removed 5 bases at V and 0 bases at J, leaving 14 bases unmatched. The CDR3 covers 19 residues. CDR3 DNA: TGTGCCAGTAGTCCCCGGGGTAGCGGGGGCCTTAGCTCCTACAATGAGCAGTTCTTC. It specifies CASSPRGSGGLSSYNEQFF. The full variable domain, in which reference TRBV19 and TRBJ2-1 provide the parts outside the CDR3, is DGGITQSPKYLFRKEGQNVTLSCEQNLNHDAMYWYRQDPGQGLRLIYYSQIVNDFQKGDIAEGYSVSREKKESFPLTVTSAQKNPTAFYLCASSPRGSGGLSSYNEQFFGPGTRLTVL.

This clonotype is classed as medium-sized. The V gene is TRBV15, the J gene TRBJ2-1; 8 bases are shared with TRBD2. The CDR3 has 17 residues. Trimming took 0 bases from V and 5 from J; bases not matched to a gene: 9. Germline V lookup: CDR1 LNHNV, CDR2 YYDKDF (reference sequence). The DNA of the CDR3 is TGTGCCACCAGCAGAGATCGTAGCGGGGTCGGTGACAATGAGCAGTTCTTC. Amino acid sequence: CATSRDRSGVGDNEQFF.

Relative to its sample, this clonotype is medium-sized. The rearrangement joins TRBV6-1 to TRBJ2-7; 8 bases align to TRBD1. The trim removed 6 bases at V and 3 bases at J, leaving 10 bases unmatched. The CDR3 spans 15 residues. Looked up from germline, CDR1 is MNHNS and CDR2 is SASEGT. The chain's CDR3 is CASSVGQGAYYEQYF. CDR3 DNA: TGTGCCAGCAGCGTTGGGCAGGGGGCCTACTACGAGCAGTACTTC.

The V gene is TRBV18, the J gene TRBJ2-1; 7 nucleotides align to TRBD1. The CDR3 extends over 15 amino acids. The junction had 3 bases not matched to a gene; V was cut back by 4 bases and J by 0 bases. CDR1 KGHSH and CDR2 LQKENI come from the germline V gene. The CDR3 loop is CASSRGQSSYNEQFF. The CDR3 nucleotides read TGTGCCAGCTCACGGGGACAGAGCTCCTACAATGAGCAGTTCTTC.

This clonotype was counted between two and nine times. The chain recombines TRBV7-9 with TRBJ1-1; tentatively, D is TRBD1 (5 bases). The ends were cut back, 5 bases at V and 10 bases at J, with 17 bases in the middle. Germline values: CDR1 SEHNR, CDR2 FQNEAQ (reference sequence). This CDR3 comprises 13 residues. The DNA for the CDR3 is TGTGCCAGCAGCCCTGGGGGGAGACTTGGAGCTTTCTTT. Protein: CASSPGGRLGAFF.

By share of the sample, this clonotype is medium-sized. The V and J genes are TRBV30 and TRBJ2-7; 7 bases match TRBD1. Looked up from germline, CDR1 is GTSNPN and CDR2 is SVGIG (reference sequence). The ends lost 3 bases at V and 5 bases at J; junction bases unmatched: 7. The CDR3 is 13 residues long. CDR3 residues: CAWRTGLNHEQYF. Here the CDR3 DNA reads TGTGCCTGGAGGACAGGGTTAAACCACGAGCAGTACTTC.

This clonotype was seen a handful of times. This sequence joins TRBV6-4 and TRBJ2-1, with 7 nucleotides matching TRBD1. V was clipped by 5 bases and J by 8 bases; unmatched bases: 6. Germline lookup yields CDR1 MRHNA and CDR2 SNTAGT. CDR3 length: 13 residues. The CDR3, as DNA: TGTGCCAGCAGTCCTTACAGGGGCGATGAGCAGTTCTTC. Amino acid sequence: CASSPYRGDEQFF.

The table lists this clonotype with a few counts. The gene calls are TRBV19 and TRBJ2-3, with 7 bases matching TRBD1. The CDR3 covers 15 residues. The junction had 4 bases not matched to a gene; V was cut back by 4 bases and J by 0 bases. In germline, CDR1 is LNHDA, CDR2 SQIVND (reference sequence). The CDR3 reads CASSTRDSSTDTQYF. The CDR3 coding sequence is TGTGCCAGTAGTACCCGGGACAGTAGCACAGATACGCAGTATTTT.

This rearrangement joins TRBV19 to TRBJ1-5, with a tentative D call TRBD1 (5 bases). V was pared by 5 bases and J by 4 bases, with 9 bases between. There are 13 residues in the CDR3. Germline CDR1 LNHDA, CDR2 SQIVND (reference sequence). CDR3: CASSSQANQPQHF. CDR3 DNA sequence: TGTGCCAGTAGTTCACAGGCGAATCAGCCCCAGCATTTT.